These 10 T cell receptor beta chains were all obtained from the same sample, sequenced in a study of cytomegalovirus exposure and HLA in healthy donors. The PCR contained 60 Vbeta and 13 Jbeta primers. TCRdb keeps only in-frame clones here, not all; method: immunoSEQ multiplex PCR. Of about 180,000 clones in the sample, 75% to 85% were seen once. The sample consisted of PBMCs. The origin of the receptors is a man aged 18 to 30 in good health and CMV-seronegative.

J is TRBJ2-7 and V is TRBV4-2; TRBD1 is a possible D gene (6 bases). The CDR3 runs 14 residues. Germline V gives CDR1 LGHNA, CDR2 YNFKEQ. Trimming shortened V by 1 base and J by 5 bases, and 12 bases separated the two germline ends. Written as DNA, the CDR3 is TGTGCCAGCAGCCAAGGAACAGGGCGACACGAGCAGTACTTC. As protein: CASSQGTGRHEQYF.

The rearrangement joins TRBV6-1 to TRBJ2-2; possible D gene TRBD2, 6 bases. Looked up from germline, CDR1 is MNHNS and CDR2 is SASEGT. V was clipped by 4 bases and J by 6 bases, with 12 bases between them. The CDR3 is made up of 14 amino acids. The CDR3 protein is CASSAPREAGELFF. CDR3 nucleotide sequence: TGTGCCAGCAGTGCCCCCAGGGAGGCCGGGGAGCTGTTTTTT.

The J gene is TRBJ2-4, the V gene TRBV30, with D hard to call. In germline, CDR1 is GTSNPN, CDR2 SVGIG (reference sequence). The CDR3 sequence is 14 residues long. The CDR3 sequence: CASSGKLAKNIQYF. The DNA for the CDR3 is TGTGCTTCCTCTGGTAAACTAGCCAAAAACATTCAGTACTTC.

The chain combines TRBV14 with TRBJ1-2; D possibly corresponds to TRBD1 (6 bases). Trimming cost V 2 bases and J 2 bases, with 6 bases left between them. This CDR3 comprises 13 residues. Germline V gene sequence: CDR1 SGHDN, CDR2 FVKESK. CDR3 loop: CASSQQGNYGYTF. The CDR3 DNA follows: TGTGCCAGCAGCCAACAGGGGAACTATGGCTACACCTTC.

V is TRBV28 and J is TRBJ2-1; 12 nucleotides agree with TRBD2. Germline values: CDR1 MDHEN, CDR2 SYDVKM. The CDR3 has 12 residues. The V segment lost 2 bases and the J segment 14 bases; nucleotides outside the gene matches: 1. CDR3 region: CASSLPSGREFF. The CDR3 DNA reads TGTGCCAGCAGTTTACCTAGCGGGAGGGAGTTCTTC.

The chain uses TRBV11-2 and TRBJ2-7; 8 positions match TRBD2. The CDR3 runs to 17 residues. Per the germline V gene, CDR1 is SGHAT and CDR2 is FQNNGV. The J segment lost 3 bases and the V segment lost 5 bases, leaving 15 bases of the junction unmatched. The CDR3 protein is CASSPSRRLGGGYEQYF. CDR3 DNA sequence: TGTGCCAGCAGCCCATCCAGGCGGCTCGGGGGGGGCTACGAGCAGTACTTC.

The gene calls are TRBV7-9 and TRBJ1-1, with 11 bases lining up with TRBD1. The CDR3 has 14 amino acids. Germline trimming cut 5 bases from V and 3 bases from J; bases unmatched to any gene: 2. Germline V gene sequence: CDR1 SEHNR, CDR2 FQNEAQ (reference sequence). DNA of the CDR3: TGTGCCAGCAGCAGGGACAGGGGGGACACTGAAGCTTTCTTT. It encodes CASSRDRGDTEAFF.

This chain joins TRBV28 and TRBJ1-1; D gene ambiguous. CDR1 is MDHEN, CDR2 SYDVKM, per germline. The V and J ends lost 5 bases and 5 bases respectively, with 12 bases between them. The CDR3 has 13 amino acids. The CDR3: CASSRSPGTEAFF. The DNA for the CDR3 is TGTGCCAGCAGTCGATCTCCGGGGACTGAAGCTTTCTTT. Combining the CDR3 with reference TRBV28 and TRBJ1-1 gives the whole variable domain DVKVTQSSRYLVKRTGEKVFLECVQDMDHENMFWYRQDPGLGLRLIYFSYDVKMKEKGDIPEGYSVSREKKERFSLILESASTNQTSMYLCASSRSPGTEAFFGQGTRLTVV.

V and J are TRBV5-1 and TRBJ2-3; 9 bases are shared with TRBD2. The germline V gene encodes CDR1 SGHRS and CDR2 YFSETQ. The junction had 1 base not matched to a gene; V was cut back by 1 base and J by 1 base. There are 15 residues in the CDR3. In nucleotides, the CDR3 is TGCGCCAGCAGCTTGCCTAGCGGGGGCACAGATACGCAGTATTTT. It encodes CASSLPSGGTDTQYF. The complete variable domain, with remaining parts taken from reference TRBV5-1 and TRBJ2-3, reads KAGVTQTPRYLIKTRGQQVTLSCSPISGHRSVSWYQQTPGQGLQFLFEYFSETQRNKGNFPGRFSGRQFSNSRSEMNVSTLELGDSALYLCASSLPSGGTDTQYFGPGTRLTVL.

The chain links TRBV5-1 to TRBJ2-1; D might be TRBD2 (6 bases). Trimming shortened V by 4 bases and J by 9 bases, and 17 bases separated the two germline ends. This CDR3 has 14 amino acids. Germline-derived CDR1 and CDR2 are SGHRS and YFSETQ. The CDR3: CASSPRDFSSEQFF. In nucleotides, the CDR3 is TGCGCCAGCAGCCCCCGGGACTTCAGCAGTGAGCAGTTCTTC.